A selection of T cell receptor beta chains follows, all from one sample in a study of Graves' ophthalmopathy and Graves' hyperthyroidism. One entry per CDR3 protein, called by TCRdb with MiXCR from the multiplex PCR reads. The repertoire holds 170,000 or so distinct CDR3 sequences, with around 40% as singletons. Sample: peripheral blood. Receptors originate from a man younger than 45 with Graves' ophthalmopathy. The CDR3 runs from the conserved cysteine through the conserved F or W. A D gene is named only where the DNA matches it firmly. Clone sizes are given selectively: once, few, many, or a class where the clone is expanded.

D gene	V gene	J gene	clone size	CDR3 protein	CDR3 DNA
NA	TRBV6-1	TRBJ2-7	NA	CASSLSAGSGDF	TGTGCCAGCAGTTTAAGCGCAGGGTCGGGCGACTTC
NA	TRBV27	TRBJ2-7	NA	CASSDPGYEQYF	TGTGCCAGCAGTGACCCCGGCTACGAGCAGTACTTC
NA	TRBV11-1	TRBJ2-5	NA	CASSSTRLMGIQETQYF	TGTGCCAGCAGCTCCACACGCTTGATGGGGATCCAAGAGACCCAGTACTTC
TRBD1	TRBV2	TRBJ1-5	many	CASRRDRASNQPQHF	TGTGCCAGCAGGAGGGACAGGGCTAGCAATCAGCCCCAGCATTTT
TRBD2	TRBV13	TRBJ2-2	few	CASSSNRVIGLAENTGELFF	TGTGCCAGCAGCTCGAACAGGGTCATAGGACTAGCGGAGAACACCGGGGAGCTGTTTTTT
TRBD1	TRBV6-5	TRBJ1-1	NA	CASSWDSSEAFF	TGTGCCAGCAGTTGGGACAGCAGCGAAGCTTTCTTT
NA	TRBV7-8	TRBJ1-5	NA	CASSLVGLQDQPQHF	TGTGCCAGCAGCTTAGTAGGCTTACAAGATCAGCCCCAGCATTTT
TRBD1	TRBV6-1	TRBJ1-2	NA	CASTPGQGANYGYTF	TGTGCCAGCACCCCGGGACAGGGAGCTAACTATGGCTACACCTTC
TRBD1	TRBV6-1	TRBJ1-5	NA	CASSTGGAGQPQHF	TGTGCCAGCAGCACAGGGGGCGCGGGTCAGCCCCAGCATTTT
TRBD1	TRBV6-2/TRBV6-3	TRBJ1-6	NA	CASSYRTGYNSPLHF	TGTGCCAGCAGTTACCGGACAGGATATAATTCACCCCTCCACTTT
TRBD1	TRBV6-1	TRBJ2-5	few	CASSRGDRGLETQYF	TGTGCCAGCAGCCGAGGGGACAGGGGGCTCGAGACCCAGTACTTC
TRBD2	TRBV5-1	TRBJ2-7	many	CASSLNPSGSEEQYF	TGCGCCAGCAGCCTGAATCCTAGCGGGAGTGAAGAGCAGTACTTC
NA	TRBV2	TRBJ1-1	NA	CASSESPWGTEAFF	TGTGCCAGCAGTGAGTCTCCGTGGGGGACTGAAGCTTTCTTT
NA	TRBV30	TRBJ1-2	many	CAWSGGYGYTF	TGTGCCTGGAGTGGGGGCTATGGCTACACCTTC
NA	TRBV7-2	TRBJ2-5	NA	CASSPPGRKETQYF	TGTGCCAGCAGCCCCCCGGGCAGAAAAGAGACCCAGTACTTC
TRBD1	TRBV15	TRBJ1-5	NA	CATSTQDRGRQPQHF	TGTGCCACCAGCACCCAGGACAGGGGGAGGCAGCCCCAGCATTTT
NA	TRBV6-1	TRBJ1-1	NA	CASTSGDQGTEAFF	TGTGCCAGCACCTCGGGGGACCAAGGGACTGAAGCTTTCTTT
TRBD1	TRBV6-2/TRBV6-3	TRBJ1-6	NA	CASTSGTVTLSGRSPLHF	TGTGCCAGCACCTCCGGGACAGTCACCTTGTCTGGTCGTTCACCCCTCCACTTT
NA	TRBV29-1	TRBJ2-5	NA	CSVARGGVSETQYF	TGCAGCGTTGCGAGGGGGGGTGTGTCAGAGACCCAGTACTTC
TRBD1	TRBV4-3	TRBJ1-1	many	CASSQKTGGSEAFF	TGCGCCAGCAGCCAAAAGACAGGGGGGAGTGAAGCTTTCTTT
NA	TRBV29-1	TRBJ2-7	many	CSVELRAYEQYF	TGCAGCGTTGAACTGCGCGCCTACGAGCAGTACTTC
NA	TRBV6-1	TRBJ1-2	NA	CASSGYLTNYGYTF	TGTGCCAGCAGTGGGTATCTCACGAACTATGGCTACACCTTC
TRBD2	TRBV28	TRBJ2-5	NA	CASRGGGAGETQYF	TGTGCCAGCCGGGGCGGGGGGGCCGGAGAGACCCAGTACTTC
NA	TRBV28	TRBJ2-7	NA	CASSQTLIVTGKFF	TGTGCCAGCAGTCAAACCCTTATTGTGACCGGAAAATTCTTC
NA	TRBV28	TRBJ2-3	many	CASSFTPPTDTQYF	TGTGCCAGCAGTTTCACCCCCCCCACAGATACGCAGTATTTT
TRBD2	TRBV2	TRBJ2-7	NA	CASSEYRIGRARKEQYF	TGTGCCAGCAGTGAATATCGGATCGGGAGGGCTCGAAAGGAGCAGTACTTC
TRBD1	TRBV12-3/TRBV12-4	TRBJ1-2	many	CASSRGQDSLYGYTF	TGTGCCAGCAGCCGGGGACAGGATAGTCTCTATGGCTACACCTTC
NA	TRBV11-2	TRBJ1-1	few	CASSLVAGSLGSEAFF	TGTGCCAGCAGCTTAGTGGCGGGGAGCCTCGGCTCTGAAGCTTTCTTT
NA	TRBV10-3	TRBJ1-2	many	CAISESIRANGYTF	TGTGCCATCAGTGAGTCGATCAGGGCCAATGGCTACACCTTC
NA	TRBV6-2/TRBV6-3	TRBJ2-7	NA	CASTPGYSYEQYF	TGTGCCAGCACCCCGGGATACTCCTACGAGCAGTACTTC
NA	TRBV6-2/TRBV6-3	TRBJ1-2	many	CASSRGRASGYTF	TGTGCCAGCAGCCGCGGACGGGCGTCTGGCTACACCTTC
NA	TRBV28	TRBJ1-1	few	CASSLSAATEAFF	TGTGCCAGCAGTTTAAGTGCAGCCACTGAAGCTTTCTTT
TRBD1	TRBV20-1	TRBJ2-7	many	CSATGQGNNEQYF	TGCAGTGCTACGGGACAGGGTAACAACGAGCAGTACTTC
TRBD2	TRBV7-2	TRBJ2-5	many	CASSLGLAMETQYF	TGTGCCAGCAGCTTAGGACTAGCGATGGAGACCCAGTACTTC
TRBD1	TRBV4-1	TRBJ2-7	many	CASSQDGTGSSTRYEQYF	TGCGCCAGCAGCCAAGATGGGACAGGGTCCTCAACGAGATACGAGCAGTACTTC
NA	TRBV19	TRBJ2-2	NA	CASSIGGTTGELFF	TGTGCCAGTAGTATAGGTGGGACCACCGGGGAGCTGTTTTTT
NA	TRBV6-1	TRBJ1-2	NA	CASSLSGTRGGYGYTF	TGTGCCAGCAGCCTAAGTGGGACCCGAGGGGGGTATGGCTACACCTTC
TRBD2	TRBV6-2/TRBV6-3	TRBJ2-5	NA	CASSSPSGGVKTQYF	TGTGCCAGCAGCTCCCCCAGCGGGGGGGTGAAGACCCAGTACTTC
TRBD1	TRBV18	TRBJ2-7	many	CASTTGNYEQYF	TGTGCCAGCACGACAGGGAACTACGAGCAGTACTTC
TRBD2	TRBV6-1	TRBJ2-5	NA	CASSEVGGGTQYF	TGTGCCAGCAGTGAAGTAGGCGGGGGGACCCAGTACTTC
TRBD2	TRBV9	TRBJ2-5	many	CASSTAHLAGDSETQYF	TGTGCCAGCAGCACGGCCCATTTGGCGGGAGACTCGGAGACCCAGTACTTC
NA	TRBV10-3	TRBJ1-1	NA	CAISESGRGNTEAFF	TGTGCCATCAGTGAGTCGGGACGAGGGAACACTGAAGCTTTCTTT